This T cell receptor (beta chain) stems from a study of vaccination effects on CD4 cells after COVID-19. Study-level information: Post-vaccine specimens were collected at a median of 72 days following the second dose.

Generated by immunoSEQ multiplex PCR, the TCRdb table keeps only in-frame clones and is missing some. The sample contains roughly 15,000 clones, 76% of which appear only once. Details on this clone: Its specificity is unknown.

Trimming cost V 0 bases and J 7 bases, with 12 bases left between them. This CDR3 is built from 14 residues. Germline loops: CDR1 SGHTA, CDR2 FQGNSA. Antigen-specific CD4+ T cells were first expanded with viral peptide pools by the ViraFEST assay and only then sequenced. Between days 9 and 10 of culture, CD4+ T cells were separated out. Confirmation by PCR established that the person had SARS-CoV-2 infection between March and December 2020. The cohort was immunized with two doses of either the BNT162b2 or mRNA-1273 vaccine. On days 3 and 7, fresh IL-2 medium replaced half the medium. The rearrangement links TRBV7-2 to TRBJ1-2; tentatively, D is TRBD1 (5 bases). This TCR came from a human donor who had a prior SARS-CoV-2 infection. Material: CD4+ T cells from PBMCs cultured with SARS-CoV-2 spike peptides, obtained after COVID-19 vaccination. For the CDR3, the DNA is TGTGCCAGCAGCTTAGCGTGGGGGGAAGGTGGCTACACCTTC. Residues: CASSLAWGEGGYTF.